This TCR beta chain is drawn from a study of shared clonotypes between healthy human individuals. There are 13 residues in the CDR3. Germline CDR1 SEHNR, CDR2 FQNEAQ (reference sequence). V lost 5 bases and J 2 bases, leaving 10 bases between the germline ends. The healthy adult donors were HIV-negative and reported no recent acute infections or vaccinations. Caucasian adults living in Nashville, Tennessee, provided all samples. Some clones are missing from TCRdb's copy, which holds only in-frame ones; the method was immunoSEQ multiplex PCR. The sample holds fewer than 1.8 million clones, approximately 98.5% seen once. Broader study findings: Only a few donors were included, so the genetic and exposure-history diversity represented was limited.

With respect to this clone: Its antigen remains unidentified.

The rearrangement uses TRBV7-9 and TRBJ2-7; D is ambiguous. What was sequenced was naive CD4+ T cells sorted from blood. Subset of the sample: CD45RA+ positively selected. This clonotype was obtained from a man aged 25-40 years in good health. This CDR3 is CASSPGATYEQYF. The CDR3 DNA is TGTGCCAGCAGCCCAGGCGCGACCTACGAGCAGTACTTC.